Following are 9 T cell receptor beta chains from one sample sequenced in a study of blood T cell repertoires in COVID-19. The assay was immunoSEQ multiplex PCR, and TCRdb's table has in-frame clones only and misses some. The profile shows about 200,000 clones, 80% to 90% of them singletons. Sequences were obtained from peripheral blood. The receptor set was obtained from a man aged 50 to 59 with acute or convalescent COVID-19.

The chain couples TRBV5-1 to TRBJ1-1, with D perhaps TRBD1 (5 bases). Looked up from germline, CDR1 is SGHRS and CDR2 is YFSETQ. The CDR3 consists of 15 residues. With 3 bases removed from V and 0 bases from J, the gap between germline ends came to 12 bases. Written as DNA, the CDR3 is TGCGCCAGCAGCTCTCCCCGGGACTTGAACACTGAAGCTTTCTTT. Translated: CASSSPRDLNTEAFF. The full variable domain, rest sourced from reference TRBV5-1 and TRBJ1-1, is KAGVTQTPRYLIKTRGQQVTLSCSPISGHRSVSWYQQTPGQGLQFLFEYFSETQRNKGNFPGRFSGRQFSNSRSEMNVSTLELGDSALYLCASSSPRDLNTEAFFGQGTRLTVV.

The chain joins TRBV19 to TRBJ1-1; D perhaps matches TRBD1 (6 bases). V lost 7 bases and J lost 0, with 12 bases in between. Germline V gene lookup returns CDR1 LNHDA and CDR2 SQIVND (reference sequence). CDR3 size: 14 residues. The CDR3 is CASTYTGLNTEAFF. The CDR3 nucleotides read TGTGCCAGTACTTACACAGGGTTGAACACTGAAGCTTTCTTT. Together with reference TRBV19 and TRBJ1-1, the CDR3 gives the full variable domain: DGGITQSPKYLFRKEGQNVTLSCEQNLNHDAMYWYRQDPGQGLRLIYYSQIVNDFQKGDIAEGYSVSREKKESFPLTVTSAQKNPTAFYLCASTYTGLNTEAFFGQGTRLTVV.

The CDR3 reads CASSLGWQGNEKLFF. DNA for the CDR3: TGTGCCAGCAGCTTAGGGTGGCAGGGCAATGAAAAACTGTTTTTT. The chain couples TRBV7-6 to TRBJ1-4, with D perhaps matching TRBD1 (5 bases). Germline V gene sequence: CDR1 SGHVS, CDR2 FNYEAQ. Trimming pared 1 base from V and 5 bases from J, leaving 11 bases between. This CDR3 region has 15 residues.

This clone appeared once. The chain links TRBV30 to TRBJ1-2; no definite D call. From germline, CDR1 is GTSNPN and CDR2 SVGIG (reference sequence). The CDR3 covers 12 residues. Trimming removed 0 bases at V and 8 bases at J, with 10 bases between. The DNA of the CDR3 is TGTGCCTGGAGTGTAATGGCAGGAGGCTACACCTTC. Translation gives CAWSVMAGGYTF.

V usage is TRBV5-1 and J usage is TRBJ1-1, with 7 nucleotides matching TRBD1. The germline V gene has CDR1 SGHRS and CDR2 YFSETQ. CDR3 length: 16 residues. With V trimmed by 3 bases and J by 3 bases, 11 bases remained unmatched. CDR3 in amino acids: CASSWTRDSQYTEAFF. The DNA for the CDR3 is TGCGCCAGCAGCTGGACCCGGGACAGCCAATACACTGAAGCTTTCTTT.

The chain is built from TRBV18 and TRBJ2-7; maybe TRBD1 (6 bases). CDR1 is KGHSH and CDR2 is LQKENI in the germline V gene. This CDR3 has 16 amino acids. V was shortened by 2 bases and J by 2 bases, with 16 bases between the two germline ends. The CDR3 DNA is TGTGCCAGCTCACCAGTTCCGGACAGCCTTACCTACGAGCAGTACTTC. It yields the protein CASSPVPDSLTYEQYF.

CDR3 DNA sequence: TGTGCTAGTGGTTTGGGACAGGGGGCAGCTGAAGCTTTCTTT. As protein: CASGLGQGAAEAFF. This sequence joins TRBV12-5 and TRBJ1-1, with TRBD1 matching 10 bases. Germline CDR1 LGHNT, CDR2 FRNRAP. The CDR3 has 14 residues. V lost 1 base to trimming and J lost 6 bases; unmatched junction nucleotides: 2.

The V and J genes are TRBV28 and TRBJ1-1; TRBD1 matches 10 bases. V was clipped by 6 bases and J by 2 bases; unmatched bases: 9. Looked up from germline, CDR1 is MDHEN and CDR2 is SYDVKM. This CDR3 has 16 residues. The CDR3 sequence: CASRPGQGGVNTEAFF. Written as DNA, the CDR3 is TGTGCCAGCAGACCCGGACAGGGGGGGGTCAACACTGAAGCTTTCTTT.

In its sample, this clone was seen once. This rearrangement joins TRBV10-3 to TRBJ2-5, with D perhaps matching TRBD2 (6 bases). Germline V gene data show CDR1 as ENHRY and CDR2 as SYGVKD. The V gene lost 4 bases and the J gene lost 5 bases, with 11 bases spanning the gap. This CDR3 comprises 13 residues. CDR3 coding DNA: TGTGCCATCAGTGGGGGAGGAAGGGAGACCCAGTACTTC. Its protein product is CAISGGGRETQYF.